This is a list of T cell receptor beta chains from one sample in a study of yellow fever vaccine responses in identical twins. TCRdb reprocessed the RT-PCR reads via MiXCR and lists one record per CDR3 protein. The sample contains a few thousand distinct CDR3 sequences, over 65% of which appear only once. The input for sequencing was T cells from blood (PBMCs), unsorted or a sorted subset (not recorded which), taken before or after yellow fever vaccination (not recorded which). The receptors shown here come from a woman younger than 30 who received the yellow fever vaccine. Each CDR3 is given with its conserved first and last residue. A D gene is named only where the DNA matches it firmly. A clone size is listed for some rows: how often the clone was seen (once, few, many), or a class if it is expanded.

j_call d_call v_call clone_size cdr3_nt cdr3_aa
TRBJ2-7 - TRBV6-1 - TGTGCCAGCAGCATGACGGACTACGAGCAGTACTTC CASSMTDYEQYF
TRBJ2-1 TRBD1 TRBV5-6 - TGTGCCAGCAGCTTGCCCGGGACAGGGGTCTACAATGAGCAGTTCTTC CASSLPGTGVYNEQFF
TRBJ2-1 TRBD2 TRBV12-5 - TGTGCTAGTGGTTTGGAAACGGGGGGGCGGTTCTTC CASGLETGGRFF
TRBJ2-7 - TRBV4-1 once TGCGCCAGCAGCCCCCGGGTGGAGAGCGAGCAGTACTTC CASSPRVESEQYF
TRBJ2-1 - TRBV6-1 - TGTGCCAGCAGTGAGCACCTGGAAAACAATGAGCAGTTCTTC CASSEHLENNEQFF
TRBJ2-1 TRBD2 TRBV29-1 - TGCAGCGTTTGGGGGGGTTCCTACAATGAGCAGTTCTTC CSVWGGSYNEQFF
TRBJ2-1 - TRBV10-3 - TGTGCCACGGCCCGGTCCCATGAGCAGTTCTTC CATARSHEQFF
TRBJ1-2 TRBD1 TRBV6-4 once TGTGCCAGCAGTGACGGACAGGGTGGATATGGCTACACCTTC CASSDGQGGYGYTF
TRBJ1-3 - TRBV4-1 - TGCGCCAGCAGCCCCCCCGACGGTTACACCATATATTTT CASSPPDGYTIYF
TRBJ2-7 - TRBV14 - TGTGCCAGCAGCCAATATTTGTACGAGCAGTACTTC CASSQYLYEQYF
TRBJ2-7 - TRBV10-3 - TGTGCCATGGGATCTGTCCCCTACGAGCAGTACTTC CAMGSVPYEQYF
TRBJ2-3 TRBD2 TRBV11-2 few TGTGCCAGCAGCTTCGGAACGGGACTAGCGACAGATACGCAGTATTTT CASSFGTGLATDTQYF
TRBJ2-3 TRBD1 TRBV23-1 few TGCGCCAGCAGTCAAGTCCTCTGGACAGGACGGATTACGAAAACCACAGATACGCAGTATTTT CASSQVLWTGRITKTTDTQYF
TRBJ2-4 - TRBV25-1 - TGTGCCAGCAGTGAATTAGCAGGACTAGCCAAAAACATTCAGTACTTC CASSELAGLAKNIQYF
TRBJ1-2 TRBD1 TRBV6-2/TRBV6-3 - TGTGCCAGCAGTTACTCCGACAGGGGGCACTCGGTGGATGGCTACACCTTC CASSYSDRGHSVDGYTF
TRBJ2-1 - TRBV29-1 - TGCAGCGTGATTGGCAGGGGAGGTGAGCAGTTCTTC CSVIGRGGEQFF
TRBJ2-5 - TRBV11-3 - TGTGCCAGCAGCTTTTACGGGACGGAAAAAGAGACCCAGTACTTC CASSFYGTEKETQYF
TRBJ2-7 - TRBV5-1 - TGCGCCAGCAGCCCGGGAGACAGGGAGTTCCACGAGCAGTACTTC CASSPGDREFHEQYF
TRBJ2-1 TRBD2 TRBV11-1 once TGTGCCAGCAGTTTCAGCGGGGGGGCGAATAATGAGCAGTTCTTC CASSFSGGANNEQFF
TRBJ2-1 TRBD2 TRBV19 - TGTGCCAGTCGCGGGAGCTCCTACAATGAGCAGTTCTTC CASRGSSYNEQFF
TRBJ2-1 - TRBV11-1 few TGTGCCAGCAGTTCTCTCCGGGGTTCTATCTACAATGAGCAGTTCTTC CASSSLRGSIYNEQFF
TRBJ2-7 TRBD1 TRBV29-1 - TGCAGCGTTGAAGGGGGACAGGACTACGAGCAGTACTTC CSVEGGQDYEQYF
TRBJ2-1 - TRBV5-4 - TGTGCCAGCAACCAATTTACTAACAATGAGCAGTTCTTC CASNQFTNNEQFF
TRBJ2-1 TRBD1 TRBV10-3 - TGTGCCACCTCGGACAGGAATGAGCAGTTCTTC CATSDRNEQFF
TRBJ2-3 - TRBV3-1 - TGTGCCAGACACCGAGGGGCTAGCCTTCGCACAGATACGCAGTATTTT CARHRGASLRTDTQYF
TRBJ2-1 TRBD2 TRBV20-1 - TGCAGTGCTACCCGAACTAGCGGGAGTGAGCAGTTCTTC CSATRTSGSEQFF
TRBJ1-1 - TRBV10-3 - TGTGCCATCAGAACAGGGACCACTGAAGCTTTCTTT CAIRTGTTEAFF
TRBJ2-1 - TRBV4-3 - TGCGCCAGCAGCCAAATGAATAGCGCCCGCTCCTACAATGAGCAGTTCTTC CASSQMNSARSYNEQFF
TRBJ2-7 TRBD2 TRBV20-1 - TGCAGTGTCCCCGGGAGGAGCTCCTACGAGCAGTACTTC CSVPGRSSYEQYF
TRBJ2-7 TRBD2 TRBV30 - TGTGCCTGGATGGCGGGAGGCACCTCCTACGAGCAGTACTTC CAWMAGGTSYEQYF
TRBJ2-3 - TRBV5-1 - TGCGCCAGCAGCTTGGCCGCGTCAGACACAGATACGCAGTATTTT CASSLAASDTDTQYF